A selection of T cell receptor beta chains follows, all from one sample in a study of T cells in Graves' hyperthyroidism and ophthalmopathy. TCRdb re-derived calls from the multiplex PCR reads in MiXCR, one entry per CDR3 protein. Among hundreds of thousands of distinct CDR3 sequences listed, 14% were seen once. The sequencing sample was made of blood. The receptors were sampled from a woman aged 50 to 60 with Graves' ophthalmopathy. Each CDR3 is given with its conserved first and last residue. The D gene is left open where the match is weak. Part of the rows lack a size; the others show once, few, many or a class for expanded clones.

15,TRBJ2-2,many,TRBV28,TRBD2,TGTGCCAGCAGTTCTAGCGGGAGTTTTGCCGGGGAGCTGTTTTTT,CASSSSGSFAGELFF
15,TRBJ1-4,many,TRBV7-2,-,TGTGCCAGCAGCTTAGATGGGCACGGCACCGAAAAACTGTTTTTT,CASSLDGHGTEKLFF
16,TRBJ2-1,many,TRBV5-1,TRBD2,TGCGCCAGCACCGCGGCTGGCGGGAGCTCCTACAATGAGCAGTTCTTC,CASTAAGGSSYNEQFF
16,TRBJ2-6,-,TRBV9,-,TGTGCCAGCAGCCCCCGGGTATTCTCTGGGGCCAACGTCCTGACTTTC,CASSPRVFSGANVLTF
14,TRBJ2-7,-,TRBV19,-,TGTGCCAGTAGTATAGCCCGGGCGTCCTACGAGCAGTACTTC,CASSIARASYEQYF
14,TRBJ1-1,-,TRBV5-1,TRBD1,TGCGCCAGCAGCTTGGGACAGGGGGAAACTGAAGCTTTCTTT,CASSLGQGETEAFF
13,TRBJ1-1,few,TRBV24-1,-,TGTGCCACCAGTAAACCTGGGAACACTGAAGCTTTCTTT,CATSKPGNTEAFF
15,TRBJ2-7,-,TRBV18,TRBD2,TGTGCTAGCTCAAGGGGACTAGCAGAAGGGAACGAGCAGTACTTC,CASSRGLAEGNEQYF
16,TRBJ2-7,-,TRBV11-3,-,TGTGCCAGCAGCCGGGGGTCTGGACTCAGGCCCTACGAGCGGTACTTC,CASSRGSGLRPYERYF
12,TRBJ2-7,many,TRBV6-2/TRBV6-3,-,TGTGCCAGCGGCGGGTCCTACAAAGAGCAGTACTTC,CASGGSYKEQYF
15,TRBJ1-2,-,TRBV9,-,TGTGCCAGCAGCGTAGGATTGTCGGGAGTAAATGGCTACACCTTC,CASSVGLSGVNGYTF
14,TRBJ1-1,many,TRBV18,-,TGTGCCAGCTCACCAGTGAACACGGGATCTAGGGCTTTCTTT,CASSPVNTGSRAFF
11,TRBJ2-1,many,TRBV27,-,TGTGCCAGCGGGGGACCCCCGGAGCAGTTCTTC,CASGGPPEQFF
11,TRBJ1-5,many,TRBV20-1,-,TGCAGTGCAACGCACAATCAGCCCCAGCATTTT,CSATHNQPQHF
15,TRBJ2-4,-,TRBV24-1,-,TGTGCCACCAGTGATCTACAGGGAAACAAAAACATTCAGTACTTC,CATSDLQGNKNIQYF
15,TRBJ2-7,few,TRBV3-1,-,TGTGCCAGCAGTTACTCACAATTCCCTTCCTACGAGCAGTACTTC,CASSYSQFPSYEQYF
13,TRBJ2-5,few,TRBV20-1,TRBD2,TGCAGTGCTTTAACTAGCGGGAGGGAGACCCAGTACTTC,CSALTSGRETQYF
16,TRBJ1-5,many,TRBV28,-,TGTGCCAGCAGTTTAGGAGGCCACATTAGCAATCAGCCCCAGCATTTT,CASSLGGHISNQPQHF
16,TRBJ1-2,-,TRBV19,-,TGTGCCAGTAGTATAATGCGGGGCAGGGGAGGCTATGGCTGCACCTTC,CASSIMRGRGGYGCTF
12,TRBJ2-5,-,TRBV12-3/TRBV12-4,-,TGTGCCAGCAGAAGCGGACTAACCGGCCAGTACTTC,CASRSGLTGQYF
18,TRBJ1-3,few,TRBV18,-,TGTGCCAGCTCACCATCCGGCCAGGCGGCCCGCTCTGGAAACACCATATATTTT,CASSPSGQAARSGNTIYF
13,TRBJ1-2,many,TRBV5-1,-,TGCGCCAGCAGCTTGGAAGGGAACTATGGCTACACCTTC,CASSLEGNYGYTF
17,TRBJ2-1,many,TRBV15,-,TGTGCCACCAGCAGAGGAAGGGGGGCGCGAAGAGACAATGAGCAGTTCTTC,CATSRGRGARRDNEQFF
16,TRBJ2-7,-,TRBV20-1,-,TGCAGTGCTAGAGACCCCCTTAGGGGGTTCTCCTACGAGCAGTACTTC,CSARDPLRGFSYEQYF
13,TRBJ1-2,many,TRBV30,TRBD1,TGTGCCTGGAGAACCGACAGGGAGTACGGCTACACCTTC,CAWRTDREYGYTF
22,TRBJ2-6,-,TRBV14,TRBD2,TGTGCCAGCAGCCAAGTAAGGCCCTATGGGGGGGGACGGCTAGCTGGGGCCAACGTCCTGACTTTC,CASSQVRPYGGGRLAGANVLTF
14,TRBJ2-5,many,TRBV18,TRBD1,TGTGCCAGCTCACCAGACAGGGGATCAGAGACCCAGTACTTC,CASSPDRGSETQYF
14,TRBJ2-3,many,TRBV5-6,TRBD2,TGTGCCAGCAGCACGGGACTACTAGGAGATACGCAGTATTTT,CASSTGLLGDTQYF
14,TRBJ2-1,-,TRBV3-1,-,TGTGCCAGCAGCCAAGTCCTAGAAAGCAATGAGCAGTTCTTC,CASSQVLESNEQFF
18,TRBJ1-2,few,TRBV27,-,TGTGCCAGCAGTTTATACGCATCTCGTCCAGGGCCCCTCTATGGCTACACCTTC,CASSLYASRPGPLYGYTF
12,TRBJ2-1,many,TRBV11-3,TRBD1,TGTGCCAGCGCCCACAGGGGAATGGGGCAGTTCTTC,CASAHRGMGQFF
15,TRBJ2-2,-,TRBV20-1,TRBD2,TGCAGTGCTAGGGGACTAGCGGGAGGGATGGGGGAGCTGTTTTTT,CSARGLAGGMGELFF
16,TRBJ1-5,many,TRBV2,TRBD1,TGTGCCAGCAGGGAAAGGGACAGGGAATTAGGACAGCCCCAGCATTTT,CASRERDRELGQPQHF
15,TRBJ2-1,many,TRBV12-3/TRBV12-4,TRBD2,TGTGCCAGCAGTTTAAGGAGTAGCGGGTACAATGAGCAGTTCTTC,CASSLRSSGYNEQFF
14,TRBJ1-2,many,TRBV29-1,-,TGCAGCGTTTGCGGCCGGGATAATTACTATGGCTACACCTTC,CSVCGRDNYYGYTF
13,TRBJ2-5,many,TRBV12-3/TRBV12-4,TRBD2,TGTGCCAGCCAACTAGCGGGACCAGGGTCCCAGTACTTC,CASQLAGPGSQYF
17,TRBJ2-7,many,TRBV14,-,TGTGCCAGCACCCACACCCATGGGGACGCCAGGAGCTACGAGCAGTACTTC,CASTHTHGDARSYEQYF
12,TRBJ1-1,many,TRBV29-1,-,TGCAGCGTTGAACAGGTTGGCGCTGAAGCTTTCTTT,CSVEQVGAEAFF
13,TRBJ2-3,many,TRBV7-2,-,TGTGCCAGCAGCTCCAAACACTGGGATACGCAGTATTTT,CASSSKHWDTQYF
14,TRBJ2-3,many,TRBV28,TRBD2,TGTGCCAGCAGTTCAGCGGGAGGGTCAGATACGCAGTATTTT,CASSSAGGSDTQYF
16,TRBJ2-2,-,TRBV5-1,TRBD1,TGCGCCAGCAGCTTCCTACAGGGGGCAAACACCGGGGAGCTGTTTTTT,CASSFLQGANTGELFF
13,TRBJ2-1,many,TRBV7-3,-,TGTGCCAGCAGCCCGGGACCCAACAATGAGCAGTTCTTC,CASSPGPNNEQFF
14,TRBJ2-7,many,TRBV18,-,TGTGCCAGCTCACGATCGGCAGGGCCCTACGAGCAGTACTTC,CASSRSAGPYEQYF
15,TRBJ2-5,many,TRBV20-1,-,TGCAGTGCTAGCCTAGACTACCTTTCACAAGAGACCCAGTACTTC,CSASLDYLSQETQYF
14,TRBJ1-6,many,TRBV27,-,TGTGCCAGCAGCCGTCCGAAAACTAATTCACCCCTCCACTTT,CASSRPKTNSPLHF
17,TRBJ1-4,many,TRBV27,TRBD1,TGTGCCAGCAGTCAACTAACCGGGACAGGGTCCCTGGGAAAACTGTTTTTT,CASSQLTGTGSLGKLFF
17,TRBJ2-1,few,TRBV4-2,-,TGTGCCAGCAGCCAAGATACGGTGGCGGCTAGCAAAAATGAGCAGTTCTTC,CASSQDTVAASKNEQFF
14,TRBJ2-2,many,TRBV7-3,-,TGTGCCAGCAGCTCTCCGGGACGAACCGGGGAGCTGTTTTTT,CASSSPGRTGELFF
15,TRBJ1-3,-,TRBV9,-,TGTGCCAGCAGCGTACAGGGCTGGTCTGGAAACACCATATATTTT,CASSVQGWSGNTIYF
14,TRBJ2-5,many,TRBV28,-,TGTGCCAGCAGTTCGCCAGGGGTTCGGGAGACCCAGTACTTC,CASSSPGVRETQYF
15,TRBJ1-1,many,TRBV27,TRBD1,TGTGCCAGCAGTCAAATACAGGGGGGGAGAACTGAAGCTTTCTTT,CASSQIQGGRTEAFF
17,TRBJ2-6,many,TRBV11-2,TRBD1,TGTGCCAGCAGCCCCACGACAGGGGAGTCTGGGGCCAACGTCCTGACTTTC,CASSPTTGESGANVLTF
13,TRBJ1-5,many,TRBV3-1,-,TGTGCCAGCAGCCAAGTCCGCAATCAGCCCCAGCATTTT,CASSQVRNQPQHF
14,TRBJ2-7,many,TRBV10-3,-,TGTGCCATCAGCCCCACTGCCGCGAACTACGAGCAGTACTTC,CAISPTAANYEQYF
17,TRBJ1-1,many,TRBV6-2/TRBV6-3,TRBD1,TGTGCCAGCAGTTCGTGGACAGGGGGCATCGGGAACACTGAAGCTTTCTTT,CASSSWTGGIGNTEAFF
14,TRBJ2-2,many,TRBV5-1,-,TGCGCCAGCAGCTTGGAATCAAACACCGGGGAGCTGTTTTTT,CASSLESNTGELFF
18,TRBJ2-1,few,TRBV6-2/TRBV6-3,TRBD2,TGTGCCAGCAGTTACCTAGCGGGAGGCCCCAGCTCCTACAATGAGCAGTTCTTC,CASSYLAGGPSSYNEQFF
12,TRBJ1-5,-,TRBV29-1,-,TGCAGCGTTCCTCATGGCAATCAGCCCCAGCATTTT,CSVPHGNQPQHF
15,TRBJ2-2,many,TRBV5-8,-,TGTGCCAGCAGCTTGAGGGGTCACCCAACCGGGGAGCTGTTTTTT,CASSLRGHPTGELFF
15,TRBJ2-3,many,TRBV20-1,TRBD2,TGCAGTGCCATGACTAGCGGGAGCAGCACAGATACGCAGTATTTT,CSAMTSGSSTDTQYF